This entry lists 5 T cell receptor beta chains sequenced from one sample in a study of CD4 T cells in relation to SARS-CoV-2 and coronaviruses. CD4+ T cells from unexposed donors were obtained before the COVID-19 pandemic (2011-2018). After about 11 days of culture, CD4+ T cells were isolated. Their cognate antigens are unknown. Using immunoSEQ multiplex PCR, the repertoire was profiled, and TCRdb retains in-frame clones only, with some absent. The sample has about 22,000 clones, less than 75% seen once. The sequencing sample was made of CD4+ T cells from PBMCs, cultured in vitro. These receptors were collected from a human donor in good health.

V and J are TRBV21-1 and TRBJ2-3; the DNA was not used to check the table's D call, TRBD1. TRBV21-1 is flagged as a pseudogene. The CDR3 is made up of 15 amino acids. CDR3 bases: TGTGCCAGCTACGAAACGGACAGGGGGGCAGATACGCAGTATTTT. Translation: CASYETDRGADTQYF.

The J gene is TRBJ2-5, the V gene TRBV5-1; D not certain. CDR1 SGHRS and CDR2 YFSETQ come from the germline V gene. V was pared by 0 bases and J by 2 bases, with 11 bases between. This CDR3 region has 15 residues. This chain's CDR3 is CASSLVGQKQETQYF. The CDR3 DNA is TGCGCCAGCAGCTTGGTCGGCCAGAAACAAGAGACCCAGTACTTC.

V usage is TRBV19 and J usage is TRBJ2-5; TRBD2 aligns across 14 bases. The CDR3 covers 17 residues. J gave up 5 bases and V 5 bases, and 10 bases lay outside the gene matches. Germline V lookup: CDR1 LNHDA, CDR2 SQIVND (reference sequence). The chain's CDR3 is CASSAILGLAGVETQYF. The CDR3 DNA sequence: TGTGCCAGTAGTGCGATCCTGGGACTAGCGGGAGTGGAGACCCAGTACTTC.

In its sample, this clone was seen once. This sequence joins TRBV3-1 (or the pseudogene TRBV3-2) and TRBJ2-5, with 12 positions matching TRBD2. V shed 3 bases, J shed 2 bases, and the junction held 4 bases outside the gene matches. Per the germline V gene, CDR1 is LGHDT and CDR2 is YNNKEL (reference sequence). The CDR3 consists of 16 residues. CDR3 in DNA: TGTGCCAGCAGCCATCTAGCGGGGGGGCCGCAAGAGACCCAGTACTTC. Protein: CASSHLAGGPQETQYF.

CDR3 region: CASSLFNNPIYEQYF. CDR3 nucleotide sequence: TGTGCCAGCAGCCTCTTCAACAACCCCATCTACGAGCAGTACTTC. V and J are TRBV14 and TRBJ2-7; D not certain. V was cut by 4 bases and J by 3 bases, with 16 bases left in between. This CDR3 is built from 15 residues. CDR1 is SGHDN and CDR2 is FVKESK in the germline V gene. Full variable domain (rest looked up from reference TRBV14 and TRBJ2-7): EAGVTQFPSHSVIEKGQTVTLRCDPISGHDNLYWYRRVMGKEIKFLLHFVKESKQDESGMPNNRFLAERTGGTYSTLKVQPAELEDSGVYFCASSLFNNPIYEQYFGPGTRLTVT.